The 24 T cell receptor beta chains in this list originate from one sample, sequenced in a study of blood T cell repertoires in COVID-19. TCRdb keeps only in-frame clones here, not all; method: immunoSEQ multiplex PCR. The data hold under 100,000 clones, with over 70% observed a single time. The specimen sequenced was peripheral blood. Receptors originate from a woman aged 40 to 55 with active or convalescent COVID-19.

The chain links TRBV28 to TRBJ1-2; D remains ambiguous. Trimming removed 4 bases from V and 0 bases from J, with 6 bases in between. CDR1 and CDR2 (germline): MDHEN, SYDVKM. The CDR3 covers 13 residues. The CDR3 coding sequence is TGTGCCAGCAGTTCGGGAGCTAACTATGGCTACACCTTC. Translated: CASSSGANYGYTF.

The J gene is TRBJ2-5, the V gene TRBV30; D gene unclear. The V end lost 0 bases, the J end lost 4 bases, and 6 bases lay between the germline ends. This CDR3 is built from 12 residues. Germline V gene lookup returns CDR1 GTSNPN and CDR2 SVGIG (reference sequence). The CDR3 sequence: CAWSVTGETQYF. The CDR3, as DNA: TGTGCCTGGAGTGTCACGGGAGAGACCCAGTACTTC.

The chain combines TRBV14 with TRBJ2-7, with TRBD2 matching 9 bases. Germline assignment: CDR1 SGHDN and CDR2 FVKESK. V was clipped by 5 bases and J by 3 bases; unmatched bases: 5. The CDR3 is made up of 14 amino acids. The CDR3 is CASSFSGSNYEQYF. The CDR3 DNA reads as TGTGCCAGCAGCTTTAGCGGGAGCAACTACGAGCAGTACTTC.

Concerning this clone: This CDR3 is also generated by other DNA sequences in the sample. Written as DNA, the CDR3 is TGTGCCAGCAGTTTCCGGGGGGATTCACCCCTCCACTTT. It yields the protein CASSFRGDSPLHF. The J gene is TRBJ1-6, the V gene TRBV12-3 or TRBV12-4; weak D call: TRBD1 (5 bases). Trimming removed 3 bases from V and 8 bases from J, with 8 bases in between. There are 13 residues in the CDR3.

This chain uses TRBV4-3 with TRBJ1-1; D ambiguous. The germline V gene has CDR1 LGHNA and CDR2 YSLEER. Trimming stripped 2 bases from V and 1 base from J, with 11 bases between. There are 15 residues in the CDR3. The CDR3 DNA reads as TGCGCCAGCAGCCAATTAATTGACTCGAACACTGAAGCTTTCTTT. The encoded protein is CASSQLIDSNTEAFF.

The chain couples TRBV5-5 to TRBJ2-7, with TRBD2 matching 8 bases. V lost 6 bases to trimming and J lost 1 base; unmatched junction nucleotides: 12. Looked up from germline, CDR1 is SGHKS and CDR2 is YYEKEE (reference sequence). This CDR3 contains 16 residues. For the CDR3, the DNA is TGTGCCAGCACCCACAGCGTGGCTAGCGGGTCCTACGAGCAGTACTTC. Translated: CASTHSVASGSYEQYF.

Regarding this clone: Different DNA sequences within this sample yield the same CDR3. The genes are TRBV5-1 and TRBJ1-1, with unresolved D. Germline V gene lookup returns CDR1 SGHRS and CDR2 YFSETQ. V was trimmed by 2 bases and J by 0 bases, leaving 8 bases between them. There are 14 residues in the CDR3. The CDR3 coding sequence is TGCGCCAGCAGCTTTGAGGGTATGAACACTGAAGCTTTCTTT. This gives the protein CASSFEGMNTEAFF.

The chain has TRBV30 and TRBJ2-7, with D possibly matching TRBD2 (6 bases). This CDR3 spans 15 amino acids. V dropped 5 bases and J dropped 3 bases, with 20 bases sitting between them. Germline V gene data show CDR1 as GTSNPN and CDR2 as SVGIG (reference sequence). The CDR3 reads CAWCSPRAGNYEQYF. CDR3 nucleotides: TGTGCCTGGTGTTCCCCCAGGGCGGGGAACTACGAGCAGTACTTC.

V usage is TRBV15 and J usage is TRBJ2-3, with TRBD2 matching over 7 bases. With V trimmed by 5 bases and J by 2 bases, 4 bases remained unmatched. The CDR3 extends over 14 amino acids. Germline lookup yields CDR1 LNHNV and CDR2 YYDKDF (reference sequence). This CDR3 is CATSREEDTDTQYF. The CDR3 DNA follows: TGTGCCACCAGCCGGGAGGAGGACACAGATACGCAGTATTTT.

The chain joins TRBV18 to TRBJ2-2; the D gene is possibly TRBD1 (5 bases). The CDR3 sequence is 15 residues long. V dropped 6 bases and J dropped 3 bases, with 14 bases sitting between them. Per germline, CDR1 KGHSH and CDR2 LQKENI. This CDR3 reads CASSRQSDDTGELFF. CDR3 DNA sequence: TGTGCCAGCTCTCGACAGTCTGATGACACCGGGGAGCTGTTTTTT.

The CDR3 DNA reads TGCGCCAGCAGCTTGTTGGGACAGGGCTTATCCCTCCACTTT. Protein sequence: CASSLLGQGLSLHF. This chain joins TRBV5-1 and TRBJ1-6, with 9 bases fitting TRBD1. V lost 1 base, J lost 14 bases, and 7 bases stayed unmatched. The germline gives CDR1 SGHRS, CDR2 YFSETQ. CDR3 length equals 14 residues.

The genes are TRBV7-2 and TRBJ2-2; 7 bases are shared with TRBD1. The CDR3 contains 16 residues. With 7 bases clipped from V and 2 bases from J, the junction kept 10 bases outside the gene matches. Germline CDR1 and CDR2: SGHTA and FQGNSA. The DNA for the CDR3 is TGTGCCAGCACTAGAACTACAGGGGTTAACACCGGGGAGCTGTTTTTT. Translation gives CASTRTTGVNTGELFF. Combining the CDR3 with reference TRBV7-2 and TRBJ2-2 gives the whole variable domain GAGVSQSPSNKVTEKGKDVELRCDPISGHTALYWYRQSLGQGLEFLIYFQGNSAPDKSGLPSDRFSAERTGGSVSTLTIQRTQQEDSAVYLCASTRTTGVNTGELFFGEGSRLTVL.

CDR3 sequence reads: CASSQGGSSYNSPLHF. The DNA of the CDR3 is TGTGCCAGCAGCCAAGGGGGCAGCTCCTATAATTCACCCCTCCACTTT. The chain joins TRBV3-1 (or the pseudogene TRBV3-2) to TRBJ1-6; D possibly corresponds to TRBD1 (5 bases). V was clipped by 1 base and J by 0 bases, with 7 bases between them. The CDR3 contains 16 residues. Per the germline V gene, CDR1 is LGHDT and CDR2 is YNNKEL (reference sequence).

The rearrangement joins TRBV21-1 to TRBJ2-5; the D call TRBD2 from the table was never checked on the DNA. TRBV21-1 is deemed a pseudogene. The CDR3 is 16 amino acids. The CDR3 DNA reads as TGTGCCAGCAGCAAAGCCGGACTAGACCTGGCGGGGACCCAGTACTTC. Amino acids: CASSKAGLDLAGTQYF.

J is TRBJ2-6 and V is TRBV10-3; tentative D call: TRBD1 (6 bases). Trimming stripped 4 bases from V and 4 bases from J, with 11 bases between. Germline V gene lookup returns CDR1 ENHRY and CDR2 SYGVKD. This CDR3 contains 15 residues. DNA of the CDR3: TGTGCCATCAGTGGGCAGGGGCGCGGGGCCAACGTCCTGACTTTC. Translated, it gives CAISGQGRGANVLTF.

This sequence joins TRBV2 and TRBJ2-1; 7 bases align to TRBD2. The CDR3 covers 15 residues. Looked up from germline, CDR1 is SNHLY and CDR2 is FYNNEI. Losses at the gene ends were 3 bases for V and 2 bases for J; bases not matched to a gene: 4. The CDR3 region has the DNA TGTGCCAGCAGTGAGGAGGGGACTACCTACAATGAGCAGTTCTTC. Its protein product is CASSEEGTTYNEQFF.

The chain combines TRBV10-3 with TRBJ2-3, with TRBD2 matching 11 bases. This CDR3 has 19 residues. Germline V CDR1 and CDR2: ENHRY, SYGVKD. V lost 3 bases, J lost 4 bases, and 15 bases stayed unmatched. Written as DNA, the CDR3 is TGTGCCATCAGTGATCAGACAGTTAGTAGCGGGAGGGTCTCAGATACGCAGTATTTT. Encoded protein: CAISDQTVSSGRVSDTQYF.

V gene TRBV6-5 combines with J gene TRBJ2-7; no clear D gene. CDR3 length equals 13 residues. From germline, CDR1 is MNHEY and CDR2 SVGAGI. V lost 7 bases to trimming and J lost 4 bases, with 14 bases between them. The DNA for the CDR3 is TGTGCCAGCACATTCGTCCTAACTTACGAGCAGTACTTC. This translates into CASTFVLTYEQYF.

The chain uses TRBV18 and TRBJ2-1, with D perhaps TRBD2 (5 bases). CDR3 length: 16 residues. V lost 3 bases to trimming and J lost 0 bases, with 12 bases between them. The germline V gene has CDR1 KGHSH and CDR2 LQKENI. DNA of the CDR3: TGTGCCAGCTCACCGACGATGGGGAGCTCCTACAATGAGCAGTTCTTC. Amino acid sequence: CASSPTMGSSYNEQFF.

This CDR3 is CAWTTGSYGYTF. For the CDR3, the DNA is TGTGCCTGGACCACAGGGTCCTATGGCTACACCTTC. The V gene is TRBV30, the J gene TRBJ1-2; the D gene is possibly TRBD1 (6 bases). V lost 4 bases and J lost 4, with 10 bases in between. The CDR3 spans 12 residues. CDR1 is GTSNPN and CDR2 is SVGIG in the germline V gene (reference sequence).

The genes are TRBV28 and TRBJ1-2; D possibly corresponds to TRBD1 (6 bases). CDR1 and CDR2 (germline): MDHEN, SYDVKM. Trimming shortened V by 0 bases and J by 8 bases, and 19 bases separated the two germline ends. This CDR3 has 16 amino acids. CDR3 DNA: TGTGCCAGCAGTTTATGGAAAAACACAGGGAATTGGGGCTACACCTTC. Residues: CASSLWKNTGNWGYTF.

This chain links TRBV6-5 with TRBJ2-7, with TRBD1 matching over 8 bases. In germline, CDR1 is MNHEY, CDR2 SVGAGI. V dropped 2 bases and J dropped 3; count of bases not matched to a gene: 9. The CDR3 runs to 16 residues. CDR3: CASSYGQGVARYEQYF. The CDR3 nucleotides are TGTGCCAGCAGTTACGGACAGGGAGTGGCCCGCTACGAGCAGTACTTC.

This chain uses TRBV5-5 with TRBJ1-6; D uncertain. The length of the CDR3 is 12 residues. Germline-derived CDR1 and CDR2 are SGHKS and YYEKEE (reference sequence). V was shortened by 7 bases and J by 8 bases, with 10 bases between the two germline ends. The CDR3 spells CASGRLDSPLHF. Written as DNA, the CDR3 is TGTGCCAGCGGCAGGCTGGATTCACCCCTCCACTTT.

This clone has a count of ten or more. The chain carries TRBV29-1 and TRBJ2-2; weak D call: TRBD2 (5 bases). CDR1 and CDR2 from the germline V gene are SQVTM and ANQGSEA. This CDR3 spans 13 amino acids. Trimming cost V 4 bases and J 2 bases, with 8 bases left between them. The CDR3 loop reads CSVVRVNTGELFF. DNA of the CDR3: TGCAGCGTTGTGCGGGTCAACACCGGGGAGCTGTTTTTT.